Following are 29 T cell receptor beta chains from one sample sequenced in a study of T cells in pancreatic ductal adenocarcinoma. Surgery without prior neoadjuvant therapy was the treatment of the selected pancreatic ductal adenocarcinoma patients. The repertoire was sequenced with immunoSEQ multiplex PCR; TCRdb's copy has only in-frame clones and lacks some. The table shows 97,000 or so clones, with 90% to 95% occurring only once. Material: PBMCs. These receptors all come from a human donor with pancreatic ductal adenocarcinoma.

V usage is TRBV15 and J usage is TRBJ1-4; TRBD1 agrees at 7 bases. The CDR3 totals 15 residues. The germline CDR1 and CDR2 sequences are LNHNV and YYDKDF (reference sequence). V was clipped by 0 bases and J by 5 bases; unmatched bases: 3. In DNA, the CDR3 is TGTGCCACCAGCAGAGATCTACAGGGGAATGAAAAACTGTTTTTT. Translation gives CATSRDLQGNEKLFF.

The chain is built from TRBV5-1 and TRBJ2-4; 10 nucleotides align to TRBD2. The germline V gene has CDR1 SGHRS and CDR2 YFSETQ. The CDR3 runs to 15 residues. V lost 3 bases and J lost 8; bases outside the gene matches: 8. CDR3: CASSSAPSGRDIQYF. The CDR3 coding sequence is TGCGCCAGCAGCTCAGCGCCGAGCGGGAGGGACATTCAGTACTTC.

The V gene is TRBV10-3, the J gene TRBJ2-5; 7 positions agree with TRBD1. The CDR3 spans 14 residues. The J segment lost 1 base and the V segment lost 6 bases, leaving 5 bases of the junction unmatched. Germline CDR1 and CDR2: ENHRY and SYGVKD. CDR3 sequence: CAISGTDTQETQYF. For the CDR3, the DNA is TGTGCCATCAGCGGGACAGACACCCAAGAGACCCAGTACTTC.

The chain carries TRBV27 and TRBJ1-3; D might be TRBD1 (5 bases). The CDR3 sequence is 13 residues long. Germline-derived CDR1 and CDR2 are MNHEY and SMNVEV (reference sequence). Deletions cut 3 bases from V and 4 bases from J, with 7 bases between. In nucleotides, the CDR3 is TGTGCCAGCAGTTTCGGACACGGAAACACCATATATTTT. Translation gives CASSFGHGNTIYF.

J is TRBJ2-2 and V is TRBV11-3; TRBD1 agrees at 8 bases. Per germline, CDR1 SGHNT and CDR2 YENEEA. V lost 1 base, J lost 4 bases, and 5 bases stayed unmatched. The CDR3 spans 16 residues. Here the CDR3 DNA reads TGTGCCAGCAGCTTAGCGACAGGGGATTCCACCGGGGAGCTGTTTTTT. Translation gives CASSLATGDSTGELFF.

The chain links TRBV18 to TRBJ1-4; unclear D gene. The germline V and J ends were trimmed by 1 base and 0 bases, with 12 bases remaining between them. Germline CDR1 KGHSH, CDR2 LQKENI. The length of the CDR3 is 17 residues. CDR3 bases: TGTGCCAGCTCACCACTTCCCCTGGCCGCAACTAATGAAAAACTGTTTTTT. Amino acids: CASSPLPLAATNEKLFF. The full variable domain, with the rest looked up from reference TRBV18 and TRBJ1-4, is NAGVMQNPRHLVRRRGQEARLRCSPMKGHSHVYWYRQLPEEGLKFMVYLQKENIIDESGMPKERFSAEFPKEGPSILRIQQVVRGDSAAYFCASSPLPLAATNEKLFFGSGTQLSVL.

The genes are TRBV7-9 and TRBJ2-3; D may be TRBD1 (6 bases). V lost 1 base, J lost 1 base, and 9 bases lay in between. This CDR3 has 15 amino acids. The V gene's germline CDR1 is SEHNR and CDR2 FQNEAQ (reference sequence). CDR3 sequence (DNA): TGTGCCAGCAGCTTAGGGAAGGGGGGCACAGATACGCAGTATTTT. The encoded protein is CASSLGKGGTDTQYF.

This clone was seen only once. The rearrangement joins TRBV6-1 to TRBJ2-5; 7 bases map to TRBD1. The junction had 4 bases not matched to a gene; V was cut back by 7 bases and J by 2 bases. CDR1 is MNHNS, CDR2 SASEGT, per germline. This CDR3 is built from 13 residues. CDR3 DNA: TGTGCCAGCATCCTGGGACAGCAAGAGACCCAGTACTTC. Amino acid sequence: CASILGQQETQYF.

This chain connects TRBV29-1 to TRBJ1-2, with D perhaps matching TRBD1 (5 bases). Germline V CDR1 and CDR2: SQVTM, ANQGSEA. The CDR3 covers 14 residues. The germline V and J ends were trimmed by 8 bases and 8 bases, with 24 bases remaining between them. This CDR3 is CSCAAQGPSGGYTF. In DNA form, the CDR3 reads TGCAGCTGTGCGGCGCAGGGCCCCTCAGGGGGCTACACCTTC.

The chain carries TRBV18 and TRBJ2-2; 7 positions agree with TRBD1. This CDR3 spans 16 amino acids. Trimming took 1 base from V and 4 from J; bases not matched to a gene: 6. CDR1 and CDR2 from the germline V gene are KGHSH and LQKENI. DNA for the CDR3: TGTGCCAGCTCACCACTTGAGACAGGGAGCACCGGGGAGCTGTTTTTT. This sequence encodes CASSPLETGSTGELFF.

The gene calls are TRBV9 and TRBJ2-1; 9 nucleotides line up with TRBD2. The CDR3 has 19 residues. V shed 0 bases and J 5 bases; nucleotides not matched to a gene: 15. The germline CDR1 and CDR2 sequences are SGDLS and YYNGEE. In DNA form, the CDR3 reads TGTGCCAGCAGCGTAGCGTTATTCAGGACTAGCGCGGACCACAATGAGCAGTTCTTC. Residues: CASSVALFRTSADHNEQFF.

The chain joins TRBV6-6 to TRBJ2-5; 7 bases are shared with TRBD2. The J segment lost 1 base and the V segment lost 5 bases, leaving 4 bases of the junction unmatched. From germline, CDR1 is MNHNY and CDR2 SVGAGI (reference sequence). The CDR3 extends over 14 amino acids. The CDR3 spells CASSLLAVQETQYF. In DNA form, the CDR3 reads TGTGCCAGCAGTCTCCTAGCGGTCCAAGAGACCCAGTACTTC.

The V gene is TRBV7-2, the J gene TRBJ2-3; TRBD2 is a possible D gene (5 bases). Germline lookup yields CDR1 SGHTA and CDR2 FQGNSA. Trimming stripped 5 bases from V and 4 bases from J, with 19 bases between. CDR3 length equals 16 residues. The CDR3 loop is CASSPSVAGGADTQYF. CDR3 in DNA: TGTGCCAGCAGCCCTTCCGTGGCGGGTGGGGCAGATACGCAGTATTTT.

J is TRBJ2-7 and V is TRBV27; 11 nucleotides align to TRBD2. This CDR3 region has 14 residues. J lost 6 bases, V lost 3 bases, and 4 bases had no gene match. Germline loops: CDR1 MNHEY, CDR2 SMNVEV (reference sequence). The CDR3 DNA reads as TGTGCCAGCAGTTTTACTAGCGGGAGAATCGAGCAGTACTTC. Translating gives CASSFTSGRIEQYF.

This clone was picked up one time. V and J are TRBV18 and TRBJ2-7; a weak D match, TRBD2 (5 bases). V was clipped by 0 bases and J by 1 base, with 10 bases between them. The germline V gene has CDR1 KGHSH and CDR2 LQKENI. This CDR3 has 15 residues. DNA of the CDR3: TGTGCCAGCTCACCACCGCCCGCGGGTTCCTACGAGCAGTACTTC. This codes for CASSPPPAGSYEQYF.

This chain joins TRBV5-1 and TRBJ1-4, with 8 bases identical to TRBD1. After removal of 2 bases from V and 3 bases from J, the junction contained 3 bases not matched to a gene. The CDR3 runs 15 residues. CDR1 is SGHRS and CDR2 is YFSETQ in the germline V gene. CDR3 nucleotides: TGCGCCAGCAGCTTCCAGGGGGCCGCTAATGAAAAACTGTTTTTT. It yields the protein CASSFQGAANEKLFF.

This rearrangement joins TRBV30 to TRBJ1-5; TRBD1 agrees at 11 bases. J gave up 1 base and V 3 bases, and 11 bases lay outside the gene matches. From germline, CDR1 is GTSNPN and CDR2 SVGIG (reference sequence). The CDR3 extends over 18 amino acids. The CDR3 bases are TGTGCCTGGAGCACCGCGGACAGGGGGCAGGGGAGCAATCAGCCCCAGCATTTT. Its translation: CAWSTADRGQGSNQPQHF.

On this clone itself: Other DNA variants within this sample encode the same CDR3. J is TRBJ2-7 and V is TRBV10-3, with D maybe TRBD1 (6 bases). The CDR3 is 11 amino acids. Between the trimmed V and J ends, which lost 6 bases and 3 bases, there was a span of 6 bases. CDR1 is ENHRY and CDR2 is SYGVKD in the germline V gene. CDR3: CAIRDSYEQYF. CDR3 in DNA: TGTGCCATCAGGGACAGCTACGAGCAGTACTTC.

The V and J genes are TRBV19 and TRBJ2-1, with D perhaps matching TRBD1 (5 bases). Trimming shortened V by 7 bases and J by 10 bases, and 17 bases separated the two germline ends. This CDR3 contains 13 residues. The V gene's germline CDR1 is LNHDA and CDR2 SQIVND (reference sequence). The DNA of the CDR3 is TGTGCCAGTAAACTCACAGGTATAGGCGAGCAGTTCTTC. Its translation: CASKLTGIGEQFF.

CDR3 nucleotides: TGTGCCAGCAGCGTAATCCCAGAATCCACCGGGGAGCTGTTTTTT. Its protein product is CASSVIPESTGELFF. The genes are TRBV9 and TRBJ2-2; D uncertain. This CDR3 is built from 15 residues. The germline gives CDR1 SGDLS, CDR2 YYNGEE. V was trimmed by 1 base and J by 4 bases, leaving 11 bases between them.

This chain uses TRBV6-5 with TRBJ2-1; D unresolved. CDR1 MNHEY and CDR2 SVGAGI come from the germline V gene. This CDR3 region has 11 residues. Trimming removed 6 bases from V and 8 bases from J, with 8 bases in between. The CDR3 sequence is CASRLYDEQFF. The CDR3 DNA reads TGTGCCAGCAGACTCTATGATGAGCAGTTCTTC.

This clone was counted a single time. The rearrangement uses TRBV2 and TRBJ2-3; D unclear. Germline V gene lookup returns CDR1 SNHLY and CDR2 FYNNEI. The CDR3 is 13 amino acids. Trimming took 8 bases from V and 0 from J, leaving 9 bases between them. CDR3 in amino acids: CASFSLSTDTQYF. The DNA of the CDR3 is TGTGCCAGCTTCTCCCTTAGCACAGATACGCAGTATTTT.

This clone was seen just once. The chain recombines TRBV2 with TRBJ2-7; TRBD2 is a possible D gene (5 bases). The CDR3 is made up of 14 amino acids. CDR1 is SNHLY and CDR2 is FYNNEI in the germline V gene. The V and J ends lost 3 bases and 2 bases respectively, with 11 bases between them. CDR3 loop: CASSDGIHTYEQYF. CDR3 nucleotide sequence: TGTGCCAGCAGTGACGGGATCCACACCTACGAGCAGTACTTC.

This clone occurred once. This chain joins TRBV7-3 and TRBJ2-1; TRBD2 matches at 8 bases. The CDR3 is made up of 15 amino acids. After removal of 5 bases from V and 3 bases from J, the junction contained 6 bases not matched to a gene. Germline loops: CDR1 SGHTA, CDR2 FQGTGA. The CDR3 DNA reads as TGTGCCAGCAGCCCCGGGGGGGGCGTCTACAATGAGCAGTTCTTC. Translating it yields CASSPGGGVYNEQFF.

The chain recombines TRBV28 with TRBJ2-7; 9 bases match TRBD1. V was clipped by 5 bases and J by 2 bases; unmatched bases: 10. The germline CDR1 and CDR2 sequences are MDHEN and SYDVKM. The CDR3 extends over 16 amino acids. DNA for the CDR3: TGTGCCAGCAGTACCCTTGGGACAGGGCGAACCTACGAGCAGTACTTC. Translating gives CASSTLGTGRTYEQYF. The complete variable domain, with remaining parts taken from reference TRBV28 and TRBJ2-7, reads DVKVTQSSRYLVKRTGEKVFLECVQDMDHENMFWYRQDPGLGLRLIYFSYDVKMKEKGDIPEGYSVSREKKERFSLILESASTNQTSMYLCASSTLGTGRTYEQYFGPGTRLTVT.

This rearrangement joins TRBV7-8 to TRBJ1-2; the match to TRBD1 covers 8 bases. Germline V lookup: CDR1 SGHVS, CDR2 FQNEAQ. The J segment lost 8 bases and the V segment lost 1 base, leaving 6 bases of the junction unmatched. There are 14 residues in the CDR3. In nucleotides, the CDR3 is TGTGCCAGCAGCTTAGTTAGGGACAGGAGGGGCTACACCTTC. It encodes CASSLVRDRRGYTF.

The CDR3 nucleotides read TGTGCCAGCAGCTTTGGGGGAGGGCCTTACAATGAGCAGTTCTTC. It translates to CASSFGGGPYNEQFF. V is TRBV5-6 and J is TRBJ2-1; 7 bases align to TRBD2. The CDR3 is made up of 15 amino acids. The V gene's germline CDR1 is SGHDT and CDR2 YYEEEE. V shed 2 bases and J 4 bases; nucleotides not matched to a gene: 6.

The chain has TRBV29-1 and TRBJ2-1; perhaps TRBD2 as D (5 bases). CDR3 length: 13 amino acids. Germline V gene sequence: CDR1 SQVTM, CDR2 ANQGSEA. Trimming pared 4 bases from V and 7 bases from J, leaving 14 bases between. CDR3 region: CSVVVAWENEQFF. The CDR3 nucleotides read TGCAGCGTTGTAGTCGCTTGGGAGAATGAGCAGTTCTTC.

The rearrangement links TRBV7-9 to TRBJ1-4, with 7 bases matching TRBD1. Germline V CDR1 and CDR2: SEHNR, FQNEAQ (reference sequence). The V and J ends lost 1 base and 6 bases, in that order; junction bases with no gene match: 5. The CDR3 extends over 15 amino acids. The CDR3 reads CASSLDRGWDEKLFF. CDR3 bases: TGTGCCAGCAGCTTAGACAGGGGTTGGGATGAAAAACTGTTTTTT.